The TCR beta chain described here comes from a study of response to subunit inactivated influenza vaccine. Study-level points and caveats: Few additional T cells are recruited per seasonal influenza vaccination, authors suggested.

Germline lookup yields CDR1 SGHAT and CDR2 FQNNGV. Trimming cost V 4 bases and J 5 bases, with 11 bases left between them. This CDR3 region has 13 residues. TCRdb redid the calling of the RT-PCR reads with MiXCR, one entry per CDR3 protein. The sample has 160,000 or so distinct CDR3 sequences; approximately 10% are singletons. A few counts support this clonotype. Antigen: not known. The starting material was non-naive T cells sorted from PBMCs, obtained about 6 weeks after vaccination. V usage is TRBV11-2 and J usage is TRBJ2-5; no clear D gene. The TCR originated in a man aged 50 to 60 who received an inactivated influenza vaccine. CDR3 region: CASSYGFMETQYF. The CDR3 nucleotides read TGTGCCAGCAGCTACGGGTTTATGGAGACCCAGTACTTC. Combining the CDR3 with reference TRBV11-2 and TRBJ2-5 gives the whole variable domain EAGVAQSPRYKIIEKRQSVAFWCNPISGHATLYWYQQILGQGPKLLIQFQNNGVVDDSQLPKDRFSAERLKGVDSTLKIQPAKLEDSAVYLCASSYGFMETQYFGPGTRLLVL.